A selection of T cell receptor beta chains follows, all from one sample in a study of response to subunit inactivated influenza vaccine. TCRdb recomputed calls from the RT-PCR reads with MiXCR, one row per CDR3 protein. Among hundreds of thousands of distinct CDR3 sequences, roughly 20% were seen once, and the ten largest hold about a tenth. The sequenced sample was PBMCs from blood, obtained 5 days after vaccination. Receptors were obtained from a man aged 45 to 65 who received an inactivated influenza vaccine. Each CDR3 is given with its conserved first and last residue. Each record gives: clone size, D gene, V gene, CDR3 length, J gene, CDR3 protein, CDR3 DNA. The D gene is left open where the match is weak. Clone size is given for some rows only: seen once, a few or many times, or a class if the clone is expanded.

>few|TRBD1|TRBV20-1|14|TRBJ2-2
CSASGQENTGELFF
TGCAGTGCTAGTGGACAGGAGAACACCGGGGAGCTGTTTTTT
>-|-|TRBV6-1|14|TRBJ1-3
CASRRQVSGNTIYF
TGTGCCAGCAGGCGACAGGTCTCTGGAAACACCATATATTTT
>-|-|TRBV4-3|15|TRBJ2-7
CASSQGDLLSYEQYF
TGCGCCAGCAGCCAAGGGGACCTACTCTCCTACGAGCAGTACTTC
>-|TRBD2|TRBV7-6|17|TRBJ2-1
CASSLVGSRLAGYEQFF
TGTGCCAGCAGCTTAGTGGGATCCCGACTAGCGGGATATGAGCAGTTCTTC
>few|-|TRBV7-9|15|TRBJ1-5
CASSPQGGIHQPQHF
TGTGCCAGCAGTCCCCAAGGAGGAATCCATCAGCCCCAGCATTTT
>-|-|TRBV6-1|12|TRBJ2-1
CASTDRFNEQFF
TGTGCCAGCACCGACAGGTTCAATGAGCAGTTCTTC
>few|-|TRBV2|12|TRBJ2-1
CASGGQLNEQFF
TGTGCCAGCGGCGGGCAGCTCAATGAGCAGTTCTTC
>-|TRBD1|TRBV11-1|19|TRBJ1-1
CASSLIGRTGSMLVTEAFF
TGTGCCAGCAGCTTGATAGGGAGGACAGGGAGTATGTTGGTCACTGAAGCTTTCTTT
>-|-|TRBV28|11|TRBJ1-2
CASDNGYDYTF
TGTGCCAGCGACAACGGGTATGACTACACCTTC
>-|-|TRBV20-1|13|TRBJ1-5
CSASRTGNQPQHF
TGCAGTGCTAGCAGGACGGGGAATCAGCCCCAGCATTTT
>-|TRBD1|TRBV7-2|16|TRBJ2-7
CASSPQTGTGLEEQYF
TGTGCCAGCAGCCCCCAAACCGGGACAGGTTTGGAGGAGCAGTACTTC
>-|-|TRBV6-2/TRBV6-3|12|TRBJ2-7
CASANWGNEQYF
TGTGCCAGCGCTAATTGGGGGAACGAGCAGTACTTC
>-|TRBD1|TRBV7-8|15|TRBJ2-1
CASSSRDRVGNEQFF
TGTGCCAGCAGCTCGAGGGACAGGGTAGGCAATGAGCAGTTCTTC
>-|TRBD1|TRBV20-1|16|TRBJ1-6
CSASWGQGLHNSPLHF
TGCAGTGCCTCCTGGGGACAGGGATTACATAATTCACCCCTCCACTTT
>-|-|TRBV20-1|16|TRBJ2-6
CSARVRTRPGANVPTF
TGCAGTGCTAGAGTGCGTACGAGACCTGGGGCCAACGTCCCGACTTTC
>few|TRBD2|TRBV6-1|16|TRBJ2-3
CASSPFWGTITDTQYF
TGTGCCAGCAGTCCCTTTTGGGGGACTATCACAGATACGCAGTATTTT
>-|-|TRBV15|16|TRBJ2-7
CATSGIGHPSSYEQYF
TGTGCCACCAGCGGTATCGGACACCCGAGCTCCTACGAGCAGTACTTC
>-|-|TRBV7-2|17|TRBJ2-3
CASSPGLGGGRADTQYF
TGTGCCAGCAGCCCTGGTTTAGGGGGAGGGCGCGCAGATACGCAGTATTTT
>-|TRBD1|TRBV5-1|17|TRBJ2-7
CASSFSSGTGGVYEQYF
TGCGCCAGCAGCTTCTCGTCCGGGACAGGGGGAGTCTACGAGCAGTACTTC
>-|-|TRBV5-1|15|TRBJ2-3
CASSLERLAGGTQYF
TGCGCCAGCAGCTTGGAGCGTCTTGCCGGGGGTACGCAGTATTTT
>-|TRBD2|TRBV11-3|17|TRBJ2-7
CASSLDLAWGGGGEQYF
TGTGCCAGCAGCTTAGATCTGGCGTGGGGGGGAGGAGGCGAGCAGTACTTC
>-|-|TRBV5-1|12|TRBJ2-7
CASSSEFYEQYF
TGCGCCAGCAGTTCTGAGTTCTACGAGCAGTACTTC
>-|TRBD2|TRBV7-2|14|TRBJ2-5
CASKSMGGEETQYF
TGTGCCAGCAAATCTATGGGGGGGGAAGAGACCCAGTACTTC
>many|TRBD1|TRBV20-1|11|TRBJ2-5
CSARQGETQYF
TGCAGTGCCAGACAGGGAGAGACCCAGTACTTC
>-|TRBD2|TRBV4-1|19|TRBJ2-1
CASSQGLAGGRSSYNEQFF
TGCGCCAGCAGCCAAGGGCTAGCGGGGGGCCGGAGCTCCTACAATGAGCAGTTCTTC
>-|TRBD2|TRBV9|17|TRBJ2-5
CASSVDRRGAFPETQYF
TGTGCCAGCAGCGTAGATCGGCGGGGGGCCTTCCCAGAGACCCAGTACTTC
>many|-|TRBV6-1|15|TRBJ2-1
CATNPFVGGPNEQFF
TGTGCCACCAATCCCTTCGTAGGGGGGCCGAATGAGCAGTTCTTC
>few|-|TRBV4-1|15|TRBJ1-6
CASSPSLRRNSPLHF
TGCGCCAGCAGCCCTTCCCTCCGACGGAATTCACCCCTCCACTTT
>-|-|TRBV23-1|16|TRBJ2-3
CASSQPWVRNTDTQYF
TGCGCCAGCAGTCAACCGTGGGTCAGGAACACAGATACGCAGTATTTT
>-|-|TRBV20-1|13|TRBJ1-2
CSASDLSNYGYTF
TGCAGTGCTAGTGATTTGTCGAACTATGGCTACACCTTC
>many|TRBD2|TRBV5-5|13|TRBJ2-2
CASSFGRTGELFF
TGTGCCAGCAGCTTCGGGAGGACCGGGGAGCTGTTTTTT
>once|-|TRBV9|13|TRBJ1-1
CASSGGGRPEAFF
TGTGCCAGCAGCGGAGGGGGTCGCCCTGAAGCTTTCTTT
>-|TRBD1|TRBV7-9|14|TRBJ2-7
CASSLDRGVNEQYF
TGTGCCAGCAGCTTGGACAGGGGTGTTAACGAGCAGTACTTC
>few|TRBD2|TRBV10-3|17|TRBJ2-7
CAISRSIILAGINEQYF
TGTGCCATCAGTAGATCAATCATACTAGCGGGAATTAACGAGCAGTACTTC
>many|-|TRBV20-1|16|TRBJ1-1
CSARLGGGGPYTEAFF
TGCAGTGCTAGACTGGGAGGCGGAGGCCCCTACACTGAAGCTTTCTTT
>few|TRBD1|TRBV12-3/TRBV12-4|14|TRBJ1-5
CASTLTGVRQPQHF
TGTGCCAGCACCCTTACAGGGGTGCGACAGCCCCAGCATTTT
>few|TRBD2|TRBV4-2|18|TRBJ2-5
CASSRTPGLAGDRETQYF
TGTGCCAGCAGCAGAACCCCGGGACTAGCGGGAGATAGAGAGACCCAGTACTTC
>-|-|TRBV7-9|17|TRBJ2-6
CASSLTWGSSGANVLTF
TGTGCCAGCAGCTTGACATGGGGTTCCTCTGGGGCCAACGTCCTGACTTTC
>few|-|TRBV5-1|14|TRBJ2-7
CASSFRAGGYEQYF
TGCGCCAGCAGCTTTAGGGCTGGGGGCTACGAGCAGTACTTC
>-|-|TRBV28|16|TRBJ2-2
CASSPLGRPSTGELFF
TGTGCCAGCAGCCCACTCGGACGGCCGTCTACCGGGGAGCTGTTTTTT
>few|TRBD2|TRBV7-2|15|TRBJ2-4
CASSPGRGLGSIQYF
TGTGCCAGCAGCCCTGGAAGGGGACTAGGGTCCATTCAGTACTTC